Sequencing of this T cell receptor (beta chain) was carried out in a study of T cells in Graves' hyperthyroidism and ophthalmopathy. Germline V gives CDR1 SQVTM, CDR2 ANQGSEA. There are 12 residues in the CDR3. The V end was cut by 8 bases, the J end by 4 bases, with 14 bases between. This clonotype was seen ten or more times. Amplification of TCR beta CDR3 regions was performed using RNA transcripts as template. The TCR CDR3 was amplified in a first-round RT-PCR using the HTBI primer set. TCRdb reanalysed the multiplex PCR reads using MiXCR and keeps one entry per CDR3 protein. The repertoire includes under 600,000 distinct CDR3 sequences, roughly a sixth of them detected once, and 2.5% to 4% sits in the top ten. Ophthalmopathy patients showed a Clinical Activity Score of at least 3, NOSPECS grade of at least 4 and duration under 3 months. Uncontrolled infection, other autoimmune disease, pregnancy or lactation disqualified patients from enrolment.

The TCR sequence derives from a woman aged 40 to 50 with Graves' ophthalmopathy. V gene TRBV29-1 combines with J gene TRBJ2-5; a weak D match, TRBD2 (5 bases). The sequenced material came from blood. The CDR3 nucleotides read TGCAGCACCAAGAGGGAGCCAGAGACCCAGTACTTC. Its translation is CSTKREPETQYF. Full variable domain (rest looked up from reference TRBV29-1 and TRBJ2-5): SAVISQKPSRDICQRGTSLTIQCQVDSQVTMMFWYRQQPGQSLTLIATANQGSEATYESGFVIDKFPISRPNLTFSTLTVSNMSPEDSSIYLCSTKREPETQYFGPGTRLLVL.